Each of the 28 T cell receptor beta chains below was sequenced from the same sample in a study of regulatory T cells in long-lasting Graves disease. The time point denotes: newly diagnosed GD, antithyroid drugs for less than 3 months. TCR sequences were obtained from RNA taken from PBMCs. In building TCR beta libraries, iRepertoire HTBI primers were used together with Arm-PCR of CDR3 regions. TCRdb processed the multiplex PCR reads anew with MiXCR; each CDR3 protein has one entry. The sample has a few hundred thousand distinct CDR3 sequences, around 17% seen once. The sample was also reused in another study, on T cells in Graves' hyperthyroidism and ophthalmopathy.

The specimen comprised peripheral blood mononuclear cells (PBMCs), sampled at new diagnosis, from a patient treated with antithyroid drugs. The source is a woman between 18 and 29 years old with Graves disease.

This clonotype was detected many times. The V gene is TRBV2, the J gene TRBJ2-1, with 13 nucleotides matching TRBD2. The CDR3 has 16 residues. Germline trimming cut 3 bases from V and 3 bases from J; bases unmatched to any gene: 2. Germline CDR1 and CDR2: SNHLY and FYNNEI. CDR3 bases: TGTGCCAGCAGTGACCGGACTAGCGGGAGCTACAATGAGCAGTTCTTC. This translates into CASSDRTSGSYNEQFF.

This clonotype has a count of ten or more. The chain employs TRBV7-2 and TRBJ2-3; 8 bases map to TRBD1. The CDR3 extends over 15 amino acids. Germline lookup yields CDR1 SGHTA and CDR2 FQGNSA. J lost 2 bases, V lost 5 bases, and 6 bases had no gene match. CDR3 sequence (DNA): TGTGCCAGCAGCCCCTGGGACAGGCACACAGATACGCAGTATTTT. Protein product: CASSPWDRHTDTQYF.

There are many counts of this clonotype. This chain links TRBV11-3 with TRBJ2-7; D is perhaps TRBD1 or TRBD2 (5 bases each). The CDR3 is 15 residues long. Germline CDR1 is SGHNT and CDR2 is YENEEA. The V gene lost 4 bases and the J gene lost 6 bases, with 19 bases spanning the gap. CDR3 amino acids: CASSYRDRITVEQYF. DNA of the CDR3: TGTGCCAGCAGCTATCGGGACCGAATTACGGTCGAGCAGTACTTC.

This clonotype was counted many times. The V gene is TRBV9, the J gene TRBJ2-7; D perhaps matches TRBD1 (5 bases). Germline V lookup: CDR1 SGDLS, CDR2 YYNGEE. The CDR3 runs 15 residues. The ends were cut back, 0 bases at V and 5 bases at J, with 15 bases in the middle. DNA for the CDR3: TGTGCCAGCAGCGTAGAGGTGGCAGGGTTCGACGAGCAGTACTTC. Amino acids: CASSVEVAGFDEQYF.

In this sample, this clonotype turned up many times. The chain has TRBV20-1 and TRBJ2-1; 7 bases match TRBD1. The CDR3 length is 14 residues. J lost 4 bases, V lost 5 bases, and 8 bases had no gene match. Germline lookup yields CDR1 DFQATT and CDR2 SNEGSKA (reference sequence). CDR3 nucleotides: TGCAGTGCTGCACAGGGGATGGCTTACAATGAGCAGTTCTTC. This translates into CSAAQGMAYNEQFF.

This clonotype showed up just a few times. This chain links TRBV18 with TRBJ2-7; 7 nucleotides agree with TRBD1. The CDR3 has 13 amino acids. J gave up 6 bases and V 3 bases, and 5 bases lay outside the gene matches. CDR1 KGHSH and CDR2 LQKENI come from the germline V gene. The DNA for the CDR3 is TGTGCCAGCTCACCCGTTAAGGGGGCCGAGCAGTACTTC. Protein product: CASSPVKGAEQYF.

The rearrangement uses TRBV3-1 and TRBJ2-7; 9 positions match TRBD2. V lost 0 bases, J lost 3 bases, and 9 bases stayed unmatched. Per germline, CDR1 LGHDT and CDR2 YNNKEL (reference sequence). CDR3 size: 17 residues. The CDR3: CASSQEIGLAGHYEQYF. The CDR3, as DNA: TGTGCCAGCAGCCAAGAGATCGGGCTAGCGGGGCACTACGAGCAGTACTTC.

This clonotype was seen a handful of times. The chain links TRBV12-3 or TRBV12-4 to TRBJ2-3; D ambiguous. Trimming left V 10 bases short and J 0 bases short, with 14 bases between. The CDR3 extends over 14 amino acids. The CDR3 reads CAINRARSTDTQYF. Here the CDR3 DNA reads TGTGCCATCAACCGGGCCAGAAGCACAGATACGCAGTATTTT.

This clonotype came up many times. CDR3 in amino acids: CASSLKAGPKNSYEQYF. CDR3 coding DNA: TGCGCCAGCAGCTTGAAAGCCGGGCCTAAAAACTCCTACGAGCAGTACTTC. This sequence joins TRBV5-1 and TRBJ2-7, with D unclear. CDR3 size: 17 residues. Looked up from germline, CDR1 is SGHRS and CDR2 is YFSETQ. The ends were cut back, 1 base at V and 0 bases at J, with 17 bases in the middle.

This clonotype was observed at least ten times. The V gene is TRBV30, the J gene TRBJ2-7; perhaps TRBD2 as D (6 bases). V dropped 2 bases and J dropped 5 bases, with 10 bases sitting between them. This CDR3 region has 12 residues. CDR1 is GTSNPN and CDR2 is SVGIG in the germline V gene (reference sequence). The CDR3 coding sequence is TGTGCCTGGAGTATTGGAGGGGACGAGCAGTACTTC. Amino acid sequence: CAWSIGGDEQYF.

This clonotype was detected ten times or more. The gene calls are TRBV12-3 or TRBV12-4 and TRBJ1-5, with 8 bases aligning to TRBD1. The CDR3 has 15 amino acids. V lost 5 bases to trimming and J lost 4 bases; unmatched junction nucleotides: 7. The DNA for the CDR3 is TGTGCCAGCAGTCGCGGGACAGGTCCTAATCAGCCCCAGCATTTT. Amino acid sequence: CASSRGTGPNQPQHF.

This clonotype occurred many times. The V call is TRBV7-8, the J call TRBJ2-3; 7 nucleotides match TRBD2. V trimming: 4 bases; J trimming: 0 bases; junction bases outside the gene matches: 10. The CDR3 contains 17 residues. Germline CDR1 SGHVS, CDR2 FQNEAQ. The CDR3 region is CASSSLRAGASTDTQYF. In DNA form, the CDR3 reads TGTGCCAGCAGCTCCCTGCGGGCGGGAGCTAGCACAGATACGCAGTATTTT.

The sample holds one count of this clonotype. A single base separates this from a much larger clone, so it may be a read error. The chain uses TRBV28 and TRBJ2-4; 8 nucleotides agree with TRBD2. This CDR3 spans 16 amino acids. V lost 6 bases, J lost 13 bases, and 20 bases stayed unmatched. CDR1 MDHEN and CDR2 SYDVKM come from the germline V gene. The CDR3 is CASRERGGRSYNEQYF. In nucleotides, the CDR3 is TGTGCCAGCAGAGAACGGGGGGGGAGATCCTACAATGAGCAGTACTTC.

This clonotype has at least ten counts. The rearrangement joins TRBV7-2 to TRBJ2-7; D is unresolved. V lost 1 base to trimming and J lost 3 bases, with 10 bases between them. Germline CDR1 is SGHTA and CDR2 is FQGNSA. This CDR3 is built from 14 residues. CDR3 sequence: CASSLVIDYYEQYF. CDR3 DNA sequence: TGTGCCAGCAGCTTAGTGATAGATTACTACGAGCAGTACTTC. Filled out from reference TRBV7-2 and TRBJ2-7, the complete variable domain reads GAGVSQSPSNKVTEKGKDVELRCDPISGHTALYWYRQSLGQGLEFLIYFQGNSAPDKSGLPSDRFSAERTGGSVSTLTIQRTQQEDSAVYLCASSLVIDYYEQYFGPGTRLTVT.

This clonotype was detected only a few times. The CDR3 region has the DNA TGCAGCGTCGAACTTAAGGGACAGCGGAACACTGAAGCTTTCTTT. Translating gives CSVELKGQRNTEAFF. The chain couples TRBV29-1 to TRBJ1-1; 7 bases match TRBD1. From germline, CDR1 is SQVTM and CDR2 ANQGSEA. CDR3 length: 15 residues. The J segment lost 1 base and the V segment lost 6 bases, leaving 11 bases of the junction unmatched.

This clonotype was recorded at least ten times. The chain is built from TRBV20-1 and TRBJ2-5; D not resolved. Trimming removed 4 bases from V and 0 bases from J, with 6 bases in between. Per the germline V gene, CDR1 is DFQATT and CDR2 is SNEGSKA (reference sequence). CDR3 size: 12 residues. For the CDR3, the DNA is TGCAGTGCTATGGGGTACCAAGAGACCCAGTACTTC. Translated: CSAMGYQETQYF.

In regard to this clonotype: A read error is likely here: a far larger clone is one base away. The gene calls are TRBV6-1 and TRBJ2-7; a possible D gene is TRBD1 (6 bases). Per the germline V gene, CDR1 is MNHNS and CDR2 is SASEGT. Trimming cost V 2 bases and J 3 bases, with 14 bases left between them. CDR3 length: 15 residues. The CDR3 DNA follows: TGTGCCAGCAGTGAATACAGGGTGGGCCTCTACGAGCAGTACTTC. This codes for CASSEYRVGLYEQYF.

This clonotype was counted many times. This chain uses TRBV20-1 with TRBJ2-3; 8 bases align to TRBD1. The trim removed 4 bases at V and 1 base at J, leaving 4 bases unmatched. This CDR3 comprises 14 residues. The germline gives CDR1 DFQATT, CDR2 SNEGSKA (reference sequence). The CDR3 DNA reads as TGCAGTGCTAAGGACAGGGTGGGCACAGATACGCAGTATTTT. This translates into CSAKDRVGTDTQYF.

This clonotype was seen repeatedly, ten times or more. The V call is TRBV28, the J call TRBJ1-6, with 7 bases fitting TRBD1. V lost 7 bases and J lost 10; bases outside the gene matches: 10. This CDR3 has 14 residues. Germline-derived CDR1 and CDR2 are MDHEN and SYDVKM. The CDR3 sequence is CASMGGQSGSPLHF. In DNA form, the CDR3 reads TGTGCCAGCATGGGGGGACAGTCGGGCTCACCCCTCCACTTT.

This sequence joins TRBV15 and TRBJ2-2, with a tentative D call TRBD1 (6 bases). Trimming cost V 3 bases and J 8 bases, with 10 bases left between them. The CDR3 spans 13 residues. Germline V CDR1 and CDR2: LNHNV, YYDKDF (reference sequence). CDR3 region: CATSRDGTGELFF. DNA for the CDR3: TGTGCCACCAGCAGGGACGGGACAGGGGAGCTGTTTTTT. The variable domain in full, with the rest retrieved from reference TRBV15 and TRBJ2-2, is DAMVIQNPRYQVTQFGKPVTLSCSQTLNHNVMYWYQQKSSQAPKLLFHYYDKDFNNEADTPDNFQSRRPNTSFCFLDIRSPGLGDTAMYLCATSRDGTGELFFGEGSRLTVL.

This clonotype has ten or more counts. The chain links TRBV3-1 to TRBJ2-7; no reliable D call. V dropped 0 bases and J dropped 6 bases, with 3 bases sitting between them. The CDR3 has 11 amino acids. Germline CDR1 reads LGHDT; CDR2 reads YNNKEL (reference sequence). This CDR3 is CASSQEGEQYF. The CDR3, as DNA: TGTGCCAGCAGCCAAGAGGGCGAGCAGTACTTC.

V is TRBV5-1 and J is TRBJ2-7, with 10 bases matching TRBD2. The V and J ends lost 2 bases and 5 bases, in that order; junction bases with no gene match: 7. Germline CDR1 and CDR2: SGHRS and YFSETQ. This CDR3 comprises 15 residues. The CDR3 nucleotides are TGCGCCAGCAGCTTTCGGACTAGCGGAGCCGACGAGCAGTACTTC. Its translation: CASSFRTSGADEQYF.

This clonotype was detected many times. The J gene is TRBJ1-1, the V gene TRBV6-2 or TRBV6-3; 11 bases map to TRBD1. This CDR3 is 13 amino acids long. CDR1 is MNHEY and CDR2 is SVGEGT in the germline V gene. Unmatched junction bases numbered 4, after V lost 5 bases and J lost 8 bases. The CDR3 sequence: CASSEDRGREAFF. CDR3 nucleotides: TGTGCCAGCAGTGAGGACAGGGGGCGAGAAGCTTTCTTT.

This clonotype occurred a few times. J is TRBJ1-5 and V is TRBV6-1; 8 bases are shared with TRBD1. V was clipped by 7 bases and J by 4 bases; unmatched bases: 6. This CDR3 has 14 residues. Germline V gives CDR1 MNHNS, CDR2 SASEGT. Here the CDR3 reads CASTWTGPNQPQHF. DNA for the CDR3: TGTGCCAGCACCTGGACAGGGCCAAATCAGCCCCAGCATTTT.

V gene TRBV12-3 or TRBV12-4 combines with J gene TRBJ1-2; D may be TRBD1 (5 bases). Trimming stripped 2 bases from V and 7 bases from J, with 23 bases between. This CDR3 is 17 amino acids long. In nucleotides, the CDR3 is TGTGCCAGCAGTTTAAGACAGCTTAATGAGGCGGGTTGTGGCTACACCTTC. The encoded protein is CASSLRQLNEAGCGYTF.

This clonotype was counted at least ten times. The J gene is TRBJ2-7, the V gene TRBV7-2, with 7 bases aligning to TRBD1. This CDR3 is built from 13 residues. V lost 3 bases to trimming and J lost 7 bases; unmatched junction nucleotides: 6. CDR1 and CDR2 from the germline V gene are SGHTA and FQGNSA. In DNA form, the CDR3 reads TGTGCCAGCAGCTTGCCGACAGGGTTAGAGCAGTACTTC. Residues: CASSLPTGLEQYF.

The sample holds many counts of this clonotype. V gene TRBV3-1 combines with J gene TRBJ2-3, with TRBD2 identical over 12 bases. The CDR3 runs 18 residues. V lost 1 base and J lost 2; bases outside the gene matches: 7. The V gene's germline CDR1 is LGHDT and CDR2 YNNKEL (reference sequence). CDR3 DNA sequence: TGTGCCAGCAGCCAAGGACTAGCGGGAGCCGTAAACACAGATACGCAGTATTTT. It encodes CASSQGLAGAVNTDTQYF.

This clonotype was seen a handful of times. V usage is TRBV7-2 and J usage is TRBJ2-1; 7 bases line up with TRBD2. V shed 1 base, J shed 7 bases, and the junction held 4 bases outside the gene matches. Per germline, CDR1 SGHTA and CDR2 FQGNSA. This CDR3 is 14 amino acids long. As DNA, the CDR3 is TGTGCCAGCAGCTTAGGGGGAGGGTGGAATGAGCAGTTCTTC. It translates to CASSLGGGWNEQFF.